Listed below are T cell receptor beta chains from one sample, sequenced in a study of blood T cell repertoires in COVID-19. TCRdb's table, derived via immunoSEQ multiplex PCR, lists solely in-frame clones and lacks some. The sample holds 200,000 to 300,000 clones, approximately 80% seen once. Specimen: peripheral blood. The receptor source for this set is a human donor in a cohort sampled during active COVID-19. The CDR3 runs from the conserved cysteine through the conserved F or W. The order of the fields is clone size, J gene, V gene, D gene, CDR3 protein, CDR3 DNA. A D gene is named only where the DNA matches it firmly. The size of a clone is reported for some rows only, either as once, few or many, or as a class for expanded clones.

clone size: .
J gene: TRBJ2-5
V gene: TRBV27
D gene: .
CDR3 protein: CASSFREQETQYF
CDR3 DNA: TGTGCCAGCAGTTTCAGGGAACAAGAGACCCAGTACTTC

clone size: .
J gene: TRBJ1-3
V gene: TRBV19
D gene: .
CDR3 protein: CASSRQGRGSGNTIYF
CDR3 DNA: TGTGCCAGTAGCCGCCAGGGGAGGGGCTCTGGAAACACCATATATTTT

clone size: few
J gene: TRBJ1-4
V gene: TRBV5-1
D gene: .
CDR3 protein: CASSPGQPNEKLFF
CDR3 DNA: TGCGCCAGCAGCCCCGGACAGCCTAATGAAAAACTGTTTTTT

clone size: .
J gene: TRBJ1-1
V gene: TRBV19
D gene: .
CDR3 protein: CASRYLNTEAFF
CDR3 DNA: TGTGCCAGTAGGTATCTCAACACTGAAGCTTTCTTT

clone size: .
J gene: TRBJ2-2
V gene: TRBV27
D gene: .
CDR3 protein: CASSFWAGRNTGELFF
CDR3 DNA: TGTGCCAGCAGTTTTTGGGCGGGGAGGAACACCGGGGAGCTGTTTTTT

clone size: .
J gene: TRBJ2-3
V gene: TRBV3-1/TRBV3-2
D gene: .
CDR3 protein: CASSQRAGDKTQYF
CDR3 DNA: TGTGCCAGCAGCCAGCGGGCAGGGGACAAGACGCAGTATTTT

clone size: .
J gene: TRBJ2-3
V gene: TRBV9
D gene: .
CDR3 protein: CASSIRQTTFTDTQYF
CDR3 DNA: TGTGCCAGCAGCATTAGACAGACAACTTTCACAGATACGCAGTATTTT

clone size: .
J gene: TRBJ2-3
V gene: TRBV29-1
D gene: TRBD1
CDR3 protein: CSGTGASTDTQYF
CDR3 DNA: TGCAGCGGGACAGGGGCCAGCACAGATACGCAGTATTTT

clone size: .
J gene: TRBJ1-1
V gene: TRBV3-1/TRBV3-2
D gene: .
CDR3 protein: CASSQGAGYEAFF
CDR3 DNA: TGTGCCAGCAGCCAAGGGGCGGGGTATGAAGCTTTCTTT

clone size: few
J gene: TRBJ2-2
V gene: TRBV9
D gene: TRBD2
CDR3 protein: CASSPGLAVNTGELFF
CDR3 DNA: TGTGCCAGCAGCCCCGGACTAGCGGTGAACACCGGGGAGCTGTTTTTT

clone size: .
J gene: TRBJ1-2
V gene: TRBV6-5
D gene: TRBD1
CDR3 protein: CASSSQPGQGFGTF
CDR3 DNA: TGTGCCAGCAGTTCACAACCGGGACAGGGGTTCGGCACCTTC

clone size: .
J gene: TRBJ2-7
V gene: TRBV29-1
D gene: .
CDR3 protein: CSAQGVGHEQYF
CDR3 DNA: TGCAGCGCCCAAGGGGTTGGGCACGAGCAGTACTTC

clone size: .
J gene: TRBJ2-4
V gene: TRBV9
D gene: TRBD1
CDR3 protein: CASSEDRGLAKNIQYF
CDR3 DNA: TGTGCCAGCAGCGAGGACAGGGGGTTAGCCAAAAACATTCAGTACTTC

clone size: .
J gene: TRBJ1-4
V gene: TRBV10-2
D gene: .
CDR3 protein: CACYSVDSRATNEKLFF
CDR3 DNA: TGCGCCTGCTATTCGGTCGATAGTCGAGCAACTAATGAAAAACTGTTTTTT

clone size: .
J gene: TRBJ1-2
V gene: TRBV19
D gene: TRBD1
CDR3 protein: CASSSSSGGEYGYTF
CDR3 DNA: TGTGCCAGTAGTAGTTCCTCAGGGGGCGAGTATGGCTACACCTTC

clone size: .
J gene: TRBJ2-1
V gene: TRBV9
D gene: TRBD2
CDR3 protein: CASSVLAGDPREQFF
CDR3 DNA: TGTGCCAGCAGCGTTCTAGCGGGGGACCCTCGTGAGCAGTTCTTC

clone size: .
J gene: TRBJ1-1
V gene: TRBV4-3
D gene: .
CDR3 protein: CASSQETGLGNTEAFF
CDR3 DNA: TGCGCCAGCAGCCAAGAAACAGGGCTTGGAAACACTGAAGCTTTCTTT

clone size: .
J gene: TRBJ1-2
V gene: TRBV19
D gene: .
CDR3 protein: CASSMGGNYGYTF
CDR3 DNA: TGTGCCAGTAGTATGGGAGGGAACTATGGCTACACCTTC

clone size: .
J gene: TRBJ1-1
V gene: TRBV27
D gene: .
CDR3 protein: CASSSSNRFSMNTEAFF
CDR3 DNA: TGTGCCAGCAGTTCGTCGAACAGGTTTTCTATGAACACTGAAGCTTTCTTT

clone size: .
J gene: TRBJ2-1
V gene: TRBV21-1
D gene: .
CDR3 protein: CASSQGAGVSNEQFF
CDR3 DNA: TGTGCCAGCAGCCAAGGGGCGGGAGTATCAAATGAGCAGTTCTTC

clone size: .
J gene: TRBJ2-2
V gene: TRBV19
D gene: .
CDR3 protein: CASRVWGDGSGELFF
CDR3 DNA: TGTGCCAGTCGGGTGTGGGGGGACGGCTCCGGGGAGCTGTTTTTT

clone size: .
J gene: TRBJ1-1
V gene: TRBV5-8
D gene: TRBD1
CDR3 protein: CASSLWGAGGVAEAFF
CDR3 DNA: TGTGCCAGCAGCTTGTGGGGGGCAGGGGGCGTCGCTGAAGCTTTCTTT

clone size: .
J gene: TRBJ2-1
V gene: TRBV20-1
D gene: .
CDR3 protein: CSAWRNEQFF
CDR3 DNA: TGCAGTGCTTGGAGGAATGAGCAGTTCTTC

clone size: .
J gene: TRBJ2-3
V gene: TRBV5-4
D gene: TRBD2
CDR3 protein: CASSSSGTTDTQYF
CDR3 DNA: TGTGCCAGCAGCTCTAGCGGGACCACAGATACGCAGTATTTT

clone size: .
J gene: TRBJ1-6
V gene: TRBV6-1
D gene: .
CDR3 protein: CASSEYFPPLHF
CDR3 DNA: TGTGCCAGCAGTGAATATTTTCCACCCCTCCACTTT

clone size: .
J gene: TRBJ1-2
V gene: TRBV18
D gene: TRBD1
CDR3 protein: CASSQRDRPYGYTF
CDR3 DNA: TGTGCCAGCTCACAACGGGACAGGCCATATGGCTACACCTTC

clone size: .
J gene: TRBJ2-7
V gene: TRBV5-1
D gene: .
CDR3 protein: CASSLPGTSLTEQYF
CDR3 DNA: TGCGCCAGCAGCTTGCCAGGGACAAGCCTCACCGAGCAGTACTTC

clone size: once
J gene: TRBJ1-4
V gene: TRBV5-8
D gene: .
CDR3 protein: CASSLGPGFGEKLFF
CDR3 DNA: TGTGCCAGCAGCTTGGGGCCAGGGTTTGGTGAAAAACTGTTTTTT

clone size: .
J gene: TRBJ2-7
V gene: TRBV4-1
D gene: .
CDR3 protein: CASSQERQPSYEQYF
CDR3 DNA: TGCGCCAGCAGCCAAGAACGACAGCCCTCCTACGAGCAGTACTTC

clone size: .
J gene: TRBJ2-7
V gene: TRBV29-1
D gene: TRBD2
CDR3 protein: CSVNLAGVGDEQYF
CDR3 DNA: TGCAGCGTTAATCTAGCGGGAGTCGGAGACGAGCAGTACTTC

clone size: .
J gene: TRBJ1-1
V gene: TRBV11-3
D gene: .
CDR3 protein: CASSLAGAEAFF
CDR3 DNA: TGTGCCAGCAGCTTAGCAGGGGCTGAAGCTTTCTTT

clone size: .
J gene: TRBJ2-7
V gene: TRBV5-1
D gene: TRBD2
CDR3 protein: CASSLDQAGGPRGSEQYF
CDR3 DNA: TGCGCCAGCAGCTTGGATCAGGCGGGAGGTCCCCGGGGATCGGAGCAGTACTTC

clone size: .
J gene: TRBJ1-2
V gene: TRBV5-1
D gene: .
CDR3 protein: CASSSSGSLGYTF
CDR3 DNA: TGCGCCAGCAGCTCTTCCGGGAGCCTCGGCTACACCTTC

clone size: .
J gene: TRBJ1-2
V gene: TRBV6-6
D gene: TRBD1
CDR3 protein: CASSPFGTGGYKNYGYTF
CDR3 DNA: TGTGCCAGCAGTCCCTTCGGGACAGGGGGCTATAAGAACTATGGCTACACCTTC

clone size: .
J gene: TRBJ2-3
V gene: TRBV9
D gene: TRBD2
CDR3 protein: CASSVGGSGADTQYF
CDR3 DNA: TGTGCCAGCAGCGTCGGCGGGAGCGGGGCAGATACGCAGTATTTT

clone size: .
J gene: TRBJ1-1
V gene: TRBV29-1
D gene: TRBD1
CDR3 protein: CSAKGQGGIWGTEAFF
CDR3 DNA: TGCAGCGCAAAGGGACAGGGAGGGATTTGGGGCACTGAAGCTTTCTTT

clone size: .
J gene: TRBJ2-3
V gene: TRBV5-5
D gene: TRBD2
CDR3 protein: CASSLGTTSTDTQYF
CDR3 DNA: TGTGCCAGCAGCTTAGGGACTACCAGCACAGATACGCAGTATTTT

clone size: .
J gene: TRBJ2-7
V gene: TRBV12-3/TRBV12-4
D gene: .
CDR3 protein: CASSLNGYEQYF
CDR3 DNA: TGTGCCAGCAGTTTAAACGGCTACGAGCAGTACTTC

clone size: .
J gene: TRBJ1-5
V gene: TRBV5-6
D gene: .
CDR3 protein: CASSLWRGLSGNQPQHF
CDR3 DNA: TGTGCCAGCAGCTTGTGGCGGGGCCTGAGTGGCAATCAGCCCCAGCATTTT

clone size: few
J gene: TRBJ1-2
V gene: TRBV5-1
D gene: .
CDR3 protein: CASSPEPNYGYTF
CDR3 DNA: TGCGCCAGCAGCCCCGAGCCTAACTATGGCTACACCTTC

clone size: .
J gene: TRBJ2-5
V gene: TRBV29-1
D gene: TRBD2
CDR3 protein: CSVQTSGGVRRYTQYF
CDR3 DNA: TGCAGCGTTCAGACTAGCGGGGGGGTCCGTCGTTATACCCAGTACTTC

clone size: .
J gene: TRBJ2-1
V gene: TRBV18
D gene: TRBD1
CDR3 protein: CASSPDRGSEQFF
CDR3 DNA: TGTGCCAGCTCACCCGACAGGGGGAGTGAGCAGTTCTTC

clone size: .
J gene: TRBJ1-5
V gene: TRBV5-8
D gene: TRBD1
CDR3 protein: CASSFNRGLNQPQHF
CDR3 DNA: TGTGCCAGCAGCTTTAACAGGGGTCTCAATCAGCCCCAGCATTTT

clone size: .
J gene: TRBJ2-4
V gene: TRBV7-9
D gene: .
CDR3 protein: CASSPLGAGPENIQYF
CDR3 DNA: TGTGCCAGCAGCCCCTTAGGGGCGGGGCCCGAAAACATTCAGTACTTC

clone size: few
J gene: TRBJ1-6
V gene: TRBV11-2
D gene: .
CDR3 protein: CASSQSPRGTNSPLHF
CDR3 DNA: TGTGCCAGCAGCCAGAGTCCCAGGGGCACAAATTCACCCCTCCACTTT

clone size: .
J gene: TRBJ2-2
V gene: TRBV28
D gene: .
CDR3 protein: CASSPITGELFF
CDR3 DNA: TGTGCCAGCAGTCCCATCACCGGGGAGCTGTTTTTT